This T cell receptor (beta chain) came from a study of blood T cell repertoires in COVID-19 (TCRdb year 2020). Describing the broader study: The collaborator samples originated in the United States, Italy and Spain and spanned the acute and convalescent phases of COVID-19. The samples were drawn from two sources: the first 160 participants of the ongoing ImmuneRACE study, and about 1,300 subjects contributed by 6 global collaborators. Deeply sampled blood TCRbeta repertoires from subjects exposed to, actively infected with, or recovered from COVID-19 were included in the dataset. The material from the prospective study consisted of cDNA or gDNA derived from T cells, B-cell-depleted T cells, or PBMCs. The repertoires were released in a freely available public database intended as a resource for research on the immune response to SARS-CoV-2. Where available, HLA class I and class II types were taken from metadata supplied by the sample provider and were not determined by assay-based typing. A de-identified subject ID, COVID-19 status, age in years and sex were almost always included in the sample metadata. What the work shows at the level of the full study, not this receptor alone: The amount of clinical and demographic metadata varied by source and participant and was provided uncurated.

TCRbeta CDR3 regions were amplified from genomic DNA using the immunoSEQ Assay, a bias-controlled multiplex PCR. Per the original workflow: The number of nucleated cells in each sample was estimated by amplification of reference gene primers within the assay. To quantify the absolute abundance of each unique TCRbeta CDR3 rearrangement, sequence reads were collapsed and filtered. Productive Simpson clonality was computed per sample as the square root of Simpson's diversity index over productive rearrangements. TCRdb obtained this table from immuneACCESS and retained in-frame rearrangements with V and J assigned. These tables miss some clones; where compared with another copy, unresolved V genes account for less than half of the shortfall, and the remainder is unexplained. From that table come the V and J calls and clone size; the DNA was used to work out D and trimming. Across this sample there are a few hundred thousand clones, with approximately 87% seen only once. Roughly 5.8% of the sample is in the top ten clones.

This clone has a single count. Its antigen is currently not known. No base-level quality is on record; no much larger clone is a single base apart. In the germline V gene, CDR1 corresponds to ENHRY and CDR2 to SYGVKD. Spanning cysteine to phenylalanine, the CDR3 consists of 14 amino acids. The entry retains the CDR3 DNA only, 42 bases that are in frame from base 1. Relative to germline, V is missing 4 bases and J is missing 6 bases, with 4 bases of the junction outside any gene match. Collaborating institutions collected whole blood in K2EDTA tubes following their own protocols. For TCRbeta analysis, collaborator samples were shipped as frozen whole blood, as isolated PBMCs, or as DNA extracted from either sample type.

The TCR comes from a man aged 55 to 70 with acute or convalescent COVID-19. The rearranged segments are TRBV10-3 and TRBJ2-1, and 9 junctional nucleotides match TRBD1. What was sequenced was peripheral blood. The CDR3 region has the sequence CAISVGTGINEQFF. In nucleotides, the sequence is TGTGCCATCAGTGTGGGGACAGGGATCAATGAGCAGTTCTTC.